These T cell receptor beta chains were read from a single sample in a study of CD8 T cells in Susac syndrome. TCRdb re-called the immunoSEQ multiplex PCR reads with MiXCR, one entry per CDR3 protein. The table lists 80,000 to 90,000 distinct CDR3 sequences, roughly 93% of them singletons, with around 0.34% in the top ten. The material sequenced was CD8+ T cells from PBMCs. All receptors derive from a human donor in good health. CDR3s include the opening cysteine and the closing phenylalanine or tryptophan. The order of the fields is D gene, clone size, V gene, J gene, CDR3 protein. The D gene is left open where the match is weak. Clone sizes are given selectively: once, few, many, or a class where the clone is expanded.

TRBD1	-	TRBV29-1	TRBJ2-1	CSVLTGGDEQFF
-	-	TRBV9	TRBJ2-3	CASSAASTDTQYF
-	-	TRBV24-1	TRBJ2-2	CATSAGRNTGELFF
TRBD1	-	TRBV4-1	TRBJ2-2	CASSHPDRDRTGELFF
TRBD2	once	TRBV7-9	TRBJ2-1	CASRWEGFLNEQFF
-	-	TRBV20-1	TRBJ2-7	CSASGVDYVEQYF
TRBD1	-	TRBV4-1	TRBJ2-3	CASSFPGQGLADTQYF
-	-	TRBV5-1	TRBJ1-1	CASSLGQPNTEAFF
TRBD2	-	TRBV3-1	TRBJ2-7	CASSLDAGGFYEQYF
-	-	TRBV16	TRBJ2-5	CASSKANTGLETQYF
-	-	TRBV29-1	TRBJ2-4	CSVAHQFRKNIQYF
-	few	TRBV6-1	TRBJ2-2	CASSEGSGGPEELFF
-	-	TRBV2	TRBJ2-5	CASRLSPETQYF
-	-	TRBV7-9	TRBJ1-1	CASSSERSQAFF
-	-	TRBV4-1	TRBJ1-2	CASSPSSGLDYGYTF
-	-	TRBV30	TRBJ1-1	CAWTSPHLLRQGGTEAFF
TRBD2	-	TRBV7-3	TRBJ2-3	CASSRSGGSADTQYF
TRBD2	-	TRBV6-2/TRBV6-3	TRBJ2-1	CASSYSFLAESSYNEQFF
TRBD2	-	TRBV27	TRBJ2-3	CASTFGGGRDTQYF
-	once	TRBV9	TRBJ2-2	CASSVGDTGELFF
-	-	TRBV7-9	TRBJ1-4	CASSSARGNEKLFF
-	-	TRBV3-1	TRBJ1-2	CASSQFRGDYGYTF
-	-	TRBV7-8	TRBJ2-1	CASSLEAGTDEQFF
-	-	TRBV3-1	TRBJ2-7	CASSLGRRGPYEQYF
TRBD2	-	TRBV20-1	TRBJ2-1	CSAPAGEHNEQFF
-	-	TRBV6-4	TRBJ1-1	CASPSVRGTEAFF
-	-	TRBV12-5	TRBJ2-3	CASGSREDTQYF
-	-	TRBV29-1	TRBJ2-2	CSVLDRLTGELFF
-	-	TRBV7-8	TRBJ1-2	CASSLAPNYGYTF
-	-	TRBV19	TRBJ1-2	CASSTYTDLNYGYTF
TRBD2	-	TRBV29-1	TRBJ2-1	CSGKGLALGEQFF
TRBD2	-	TRBV9	TRBJ2-3	CASSPSGGWADTQYF
-	-	TRBV19	TRBJ2-2	CASSIDSTGELFF
-	-	TRBV13	TRBJ2-1	CASSLGRRGLANEQFF
TRBD1	-	TRBV20-1	TRBJ1-2	CSARDRDRGGDGYTF
-	-	TRBV7-9	TRBJ2-7	CASSRRESYEQYF
TRBD2	-	TRBV4-1	TRBJ2-5	CASSQAELAGGGETQYF
TRBD1	few	TRBV27	TRBJ2-3	CASSSGTGVTDTQYF
TRBD1	-	TRBV27	TRBJ1-2	CASSLGTGGGFYGYTF
TRBD2	once	TRBV13	TRBJ2-7	CASSFMAGGSYEQYF
-	-	TRBV20-1	TRBJ2-1	CSATALGEQFF
TRBD2	-	TRBV27	TRBJ2-1	CASGLAGHNEQFF
-	-	TRBV9	TRBJ2-2	CASSPWGDTGELFF
-	few	TRBV30	TRBJ1-1	CAWSGGTTEAFF
-	-	TRBV29-1	TRBJ2-1	CSVPLYNEQFF
TRBD1	-	TRBV6-2/TRBV6-3	TRBJ2-1	CASSYSGQGDNEQFF
-	-	TRBV6-1	TRBJ1-4	CASTIKIRGKGEKLFF
-	-	TRBV19	TRBJ1-1	CAIQKVPHSGEAFF
-	-	TRBV5-1	TRBJ2-1	CASSLVSANEQFF
-	-	TRBV2	TRBJ2-7	CASSGTRYEQYF
TRBD1	-	TRBV5-6	TRBJ2-2	CASSFGTGGTGELFF
TRBD2	-	TRBV9	TRBJ2-5	CASSVVGGTGETQYF
TRBD1	-	TRBV6-5	TRBJ2-2	CASSSDRVGTGELFF
TRBD2	-	TRBV3-1	TRBJ2-3	CASSQGSGGALDTQYF